Listed here are 27 T cell receptor beta chains from one sample, sequenced in a study of cytomegalovirus exposure and HLA in healthy donors. Vbeta (60) and Jbeta (13) primers were used in the PCR. Sequenced by immunoSEQ multiplex PCR; TCRdb stores in-frame clones only, minus some. The data hold some 120,000 clones, with around 78% observed a single time. The sample comprised PBMCs. The receptors derive from a man between 45 and 60 years old in good health and CMV-seronegative.

The V gene is TRBV6-5, the J gene TRBJ1-6, with D perhaps matching TRBD1 (6 bases). V lost 4 bases and J 7 bases, leaving 14 bases between the germline ends. The germline gives CDR1 MNHEY, CDR2 SVGAGI. The CDR3 is 15 residues long. CDR3 sequence reads: CASSFTGRGNSPLHF. The CDR3 DNA reads as TGTGCCAGCAGTTTCACAGGGAGGGGAAATTCACCCCTCCACTTT.

The chain carries TRBV7-2 and TRBJ1-2; a weak D match, TRBD1 (6 bases). This CDR3 comprises 15 residues. Germline V gene data show CDR1 as SGHTA and CDR2 as FQGNSA. V dropped 3 bases and J dropped 4 bases, with 15 bases sitting between them. The CDR3 DNA reads TGTGCCAGCAGCTTGTCAGGGGTAGTTAGCTATGGCTACACCTTC. Translation gives CASSLSGVVSYGYTF.

The rearrangement uses TRBV7-2 and TRBJ1-3, with 8 bases matching TRBD1. The CDR3 covers 15 residues. CDR1 is SGHTA and CDR2 is FQGNSA in the germline V gene. With 6 bases clipped from V and 6 bases from J, the junction kept 10 bases outside the gene matches. The CDR3 DNA reads TGTGCCAGCAGTCCTCGGACAGGGCTATTAAACACCATATATTTT. Translating gives CASSPRTGLLNTIYF.

The chain has TRBV5-1 and TRBJ2-7; 10 bases map to TRBD2. V shed 2 bases and J 6 bases; nucleotides not matched to a gene: 5. CDR3 length: 14 amino acids. The germline gives CDR1 SGHRS, CDR2 YFSETQ. The CDR3 bases are TGCGCCAGCAGCTTACTAGCGGGGCAGGGCGAGCAGTACTTC. This gives the protein CASSLLAGQGEQYF.

The chain links TRBV9 to TRBJ2-7; D gene unclear. CDR1 is SGDLS and CDR2 is YYNGEE in the germline V gene. V shed 2 bases and J shed 2 bases, with 11 bases lying between them. CDR3 length: 14 residues. Written as DNA, the CDR3 is TGTGCCAGCAGCGTGGGCCATGCGACCTACGAGCAGTACTTC. Translation gives CASSVGHATYEQYF.

This chain connects TRBV14 to TRBJ1-1; D unresolved. CDR1 SGHDN and CDR2 FVKESK come from the germline V gene. The CDR3 has 11 amino acids. Trimming took off 2 bases at V and 10 bases at J, with 8 bases between the two ends. The CDR3 DNA sequence: TGTGCCAGCAGCCAATGGGCTGGAGCTTTCTTT. Encoded protein: CASSQWAGAFF.

Notes on this clone: At one end, the junction sequence differs from germline, possibly due to a read error. At the DNA level, this CDR3 is encoded by other sequences in the same sample as well. The genes are TRBV7-2 and TRBJ1-2; no clear D gene. There are 14 residues in the CDR3. Per germline, CDR1 SGHTA and CDR2 FQGNSA. The CDR3 nucleotides are TGTGCCAGCAGTTTAGCTTTGAGAGGGAGGGGCTACACCTTC. Translating gives CASSLALRGRGYTF.

This clone was counted between two and nine times. One junction end does not reproduce the germline sequence, and a read error may be involved. The genes are TRBV7-9 and TRBJ2-1, with D tentatively TRBD1 (5 bases). The CDR3 spans 16 residues. From germline, CDR1 is SEHNR and CDR2 FQNEAQ (reference sequence). The CDR3 protein is CSSSLPGLGFYNEQFF. CDR3 in DNA: TGTTCCAGCAGCTTACCAGGGTTGGGGTTCTACAATGAGCAGTTCTTC.

This clone was seen only a few times. The chain links TRBV7-2 to TRBJ2-2, with D perhaps matching TRBD1 (7 bases). Trimming pared 6 bases from V and 6 bases from J, leaving 14 bases between. The CDR3 length is 14 residues. The germline V gene has CDR1 SGHTA and CDR2 FQGNSA. In nucleotides, the CDR3 is TGTGCCAGCAGTTCAGGGGGGCGGGCCGGGGAGCTGTTTTTT. Translating gives CASSSGGRAGELFF.

This sequence joins TRBV2 and TRBJ2-7; weak D call: TRBD1 (6 bases). The CDR3 sequence is 12 residues long. V lost 6 bases to trimming and J lost 3 bases, with 9 bases between them. Germline assignment: CDR1 SNHLY and CDR2 FYNNEI. CDR3 DNA sequence: TGTGCCAGCAGCGTGGACAGCTACGAGCAGTACTTC. Translation: CASSVDSYEQYF.

The chain links TRBV5-4 to TRBJ2-5; maybe TRBD1 (6 bases). The germline V gene has CDR1 SGHNT and CDR2 YYREEE (reference sequence). The CDR3 loop spans 14 amino acids. V was pared by 5 bases and J by 2 bases, with 13 bases between. The DNA for the CDR3 is TGTGCCAGCAGATCGGACAGCCCTCAAGAGACCCAGTACTTC. Amino acid sequence: CASRSDSPQETQYF.

A remark on this clone: Compared with germline, one end of the junction differs, possibly owing to a read error. The CDR3 bases are TGTTCCAGCAGCTCCTCCGGGACAGGGGTTGGCTACACCTTC. Translation: CSSSSSGTGVGYTF. The chain links TRBV7-9 to TRBJ1-2, with TRBD1 matching 10 bases. CDR1 SEHNR and CDR2 FQNEAQ come from the germline V gene (reference sequence). This CDR3 has 14 residues. The full variable domain, with the rest looked up from reference TRBV7-9 and TRBJ1-2, is DTGVSQNPRHKITKRGQNVTFRCDPISEHNRLYWYRQTLGQGPEFLTYFQNEAQLEKSRLLSDRFSAERPKGSFSTLEIQRTEQGDSAMYLCSSSSSGTGVGYTFGSGTRLTVV.

The CDR3 nucleotides read TGTGCCAGCAGCGGGGGGCAGACTGAAGCTTTCTTT. It yields the protein CASSGGQTEAFF. This chain connects TRBV6-5 to TRBJ1-1; possible D gene TRBD1, 6 bases. This CDR3 is built from 12 residues. Germline V gives CDR1 MNHEY, CDR2 SVGAGI. The V gene lost 6 bases and the J gene lost 5 bases, with 10 bases spanning the gap.

This sequence joins TRBV7-9 and TRBJ2-3; no reliable D call. This CDR3 has 15 residues. The germline V and J ends were trimmed by 3 bases and 0 bases, with 10 bases remaining between them. Germline values: CDR1 SEHNR, CDR2 FQNEAQ (reference sequence). CDR3 bases: TGTGCCAGCAGCTTCATTGCGCCTAGCACAGATACGCAGTATTTT. This codes for CASSFIAPSTDTQYF.

V and J are TRBV2 and TRBJ2-1; D perhaps matches TRBD1 (6 bases). Germline CDR1 and CDR2: SNHLY and FYNNEI. There are 10 residues in the CDR3. Deletions cut 8 bases from V and 15 bases from J, with 14 bases between. The CDR3 is CASAQGFLFF. Written as DNA, the CDR3 is TGTGCCAGCGCACAGGGCTTTCTGTTCTTC.

The V call is TRBV9, the J call TRBJ1-3; D is unresolved. The V gene's germline CDR1 is SGDLS and CDR2 YYNGEE. The V and J ends lost 0 bases and 0 bases respectively, with 10 bases between them. The CDR3 sequence is 16 residues long. CDR3: CASSVALGSSGNTIYF. CDR3 nucleotide sequence: TGTGCCAGCAGCGTAGCATTAGGGAGCTCTGGAAACACCATATATTTT.

V gene TRBV12-1 combines with J gene TRBJ1-5. TRBV12-1 is described as a pseudogene. This CDR3 has 14 residues. The CDR3 region has the DNA TGTGCCAGCAGCTCTGGGAGGGTGGATCAGCCCCAGCATTTT. Translating it yields CASSSGRVDQPQHF.

The rearrangement joins TRBV6-1 to TRBJ2-1; 10 bases match TRBD2. Germline values: CDR1 MNHNS, CDR2 SASEGT. This CDR3 is built from 16 residues. The V and J ends lost 4 bases and 5 bases, in that order; junction bases with no gene match: 8. In nucleotides, the CDR3 is TGTGCCAGCAGTGGTCCGAGCGGGGGGGCCCACAATGAGCAGTTCTTC. Its protein product is CASSGPSGGAHNEQFF.

The V gene is TRBV6-4, the J gene TRBJ2-2, with 7 positions matching TRBD1. V was pared by 5 bases and J by 7 bases, with 4 bases of the junction left unmatched. The germline V gene has CDR1 MRHNA and CDR2 SNTAGT. This CDR3 is 13 amino acids long. CDR3 region: CASSPTGVGELFF. The CDR3 DNA reads TGTGCCAGCAGTCCCACAGGGGTCGGGGAGCTGTTTTTT.

This clone was recorded only once. The chain couples TRBV10-3 to TRBJ1-4, with D uncertain. CDR3 size: 14 residues. Germline V lookup: CDR1 ENHRY, CDR2 SYGVKD. V was shortened by 3 bases and J by 0 bases, with 5 bases between the two germline ends. Here the CDR3 reads CAISDQATNEKLFF. As DNA, the CDR3 is TGTGCCATCAGTGATCAGGCAACTAATGAAAAACTGTTTTTT.

The rearrangement uses TRBV5-4 and TRBJ2-1, with D hard to call. V was clipped by 4 bases and J by 6 bases, with 11 bases between them. CDR3 length equals 13 residues. Germline CDR1 and CDR2: SGHNT and YYREEE (reference sequence). The chain's CDR3 is CASSPWPLNEQFF. In nucleotides, the CDR3 is TGTGCCAGCAGCCCTTGGCCCCTCAATGAGCAGTTCTTC.

V usage is TRBV4-1 and J usage is TRBJ2-5; TRBD2 is a possible D gene (6 bases). The CDR3 totals 15 residues. The germline gives CDR1 MGHRA, CDR2 YSYEKL. Trimming removed 1 base at V and 4 bases at J, with 13 bases between. CDR3 nucleotide sequence: TGCGCCAGCAGCCAAGCCCCGGGGGTCCCAGAGACCCAGTACTTC. Its translation: CASSQAPGVPETQYF.

The V and J genes are TRBV6-1 and TRBJ1-4, with TRBD1 identical over 7 bases. Germline V gene sequence: CDR1 MNHNS, CDR2 SASEGT. This CDR3 comprises 14 residues. The trim removed 3 bases at V and 7 bases at J, leaving 5 bases unmatched. CDR3 amino acids: CASSDQGEGEKLFF. The CDR3 region has the DNA TGTGCCAGCAGTGATCAGGGGGAAGGTGAAAAACTGTTTTTT.

The count of this clone is one. The rearrangement joins TRBV5-5 to TRBJ1-2; D gene uncertain. Germline CDR1 is SGHKS and CDR2 is YYEKEE (reference sequence). This CDR3 has 14 amino acids. V was cut by 0 bases and J by 0 bases, with 6 bases left in between. In DNA, the CDR3 is TGTGCCAGCAGCTTGGATAGCCCTAACTATGGCTACACCTTC. This encodes CASSLDSPNYGYTF.

This clone was detected only a few times. The chain combines TRBV4-2 with TRBJ1-6, with 9 bases aligning to TRBD1. CDR3 length equals 15 residues. Looked up from germline, CDR1 is LGHNA and CDR2 is YNFKEQ. V dropped 0 bases and J dropped 10; count of bases not matched to a gene: 4. As DNA, the CDR3 is TGTGCCAGCAGCCAAGAGGGACAGGGAGGATCACCCCTCCACTTT. The encoded protein is CASSQEGQGGSPLHF.

This chain links TRBV19 with TRBJ2-5, with 9 bases fitting TRBD1. CDR1 LNHDA and CDR2 SQIVND come from the germline V gene (reference sequence). Losses at the gene ends were 3 bases for V and 5 bases for J; bases not matched to a gene: 7. There are 15 residues in the CDR3. The CDR3 region has the DNA TGTGCCAGTAGTATGAGGACAGGGGAGGGTGAGACCCAGTACTTC. It is translated as CASSMRTGEGETQYF.

The rearrangement joins TRBV5-1 to TRBJ2-1, with D tentatively TRBD2 (5 bases). V lost 0 bases, J lost 11 bases, and 12 bases lay in between. The germline CDR1 and CDR2 sequences are SGHRS and YFSETQ. The CDR3 is 13 residues long. The CDR3: CASSLGTSDQQFF. DNA of the CDR3: TGCGCCAGCAGCTTGGGGACTTCCGACCAGCAGTTCTTC.